These T cell receptor beta chains were read from a single sample in a study of shared clonotypes between healthy human individuals. TCRdb keeps only in-frame clones here, not all; method: immunoSEQ multiplex PCR. The sample has around 1.9 million clones, 90% to 95% seen once. Sequenced material: naive CD8+ T cells from PBMCs. These receptors originate from a man aged 18 to 35 in good health. Some clones in this sample may be carry-over from other donors' samples. Both conserved end residues are trimmed from each CDR3. Size tells how often a clone was seen (once, few, many) or the class of an expanded clone, and some rows leave it out.

v_call clone_size cdr3_aa
TRBV9 . ASSVDRVGYEQY
TRBV28 . ASRLTGGVSYGYT
TRBV4-1 . ASSQGPAVSYEQY
TRBV28 . ASSLPLAGGPWETQY
TRBV27 . ASSETGAHQPQH
TRBV2 . ASSLLTSGGQETQY
TRBV19 . ASSIDRLGGAQTEAF
TRBV14 . ASSPGRGGSYNEQF
TRBV28 . ASEGTSSYEQY
TRBV6-5 . ASSPRGSGLYEQY
TRBV9 . ASSVEHSGDHTDTQY
TRBV5-1 . ASSLYGTGSWNEQF
TRBV19 . ASSLGQTSYEQY
TRBV7-9 . ASSLRVSTSTDTQY
TRBV28 once AVGEKKPQH
TRBV19 . ASGGTGEDTEAF
TRBV7-9 . ASSNTGTPGGEQF
TRBV10-3 . AISASGNPSNQPQH
TRBV10-3 . AIRVGKNEQF
TRBV15 . ATSRVPGQGATSNQPQH
TRBV28 . ASSSWTSGRTYEQY
TRBV5-8 . ASSLGTGSPPEQY
TRBV29-1 . SVGVERNYGYT
TRBV9 . ASSVGGQVDSYEQY
TRBV5-1 . ASSRGTLPGTDTQY
TRBV6-5 . ASSLGWDNGYT
TRBV9 . ASSVVGTSGGSTDTQY